This entry lists 8 T cell receptor beta chains sequenced from one sample in a study of T-cell memory formation after mild COVID-19 (dated by TCRdb to the early 2020s). Library generation was performed with 5' RACE. TCRdb lists the instrument as Illumina NovaSeq 6000. TCRdb trimmed the raw reads at Q25, called clones with MiXCR and kept productive beta chains. One record per CDR3 amino acid sequence lists the most common genes and DNA. The sample table holds hundreds of thousands of distinct CDR3 sequences, of which just over 20% were seen once. The ten biggest clones cover around 12% of the sample. The material sequenced was PBMCs or a T cell subset sorted from them (not recorded which). These receptors were collected from an adult woman who had mild COVID-19 (a few samples of this study predate the infection). The sample titles of this study are shuffled in the database, so cell type and time point are left out; the donor was told from shared clones.

The CDR3 region is CASSLEGLGLGANVLTF. CDR3 DNA: TGTGCCAGCAGCTTGGAGGGTTTGGGGCTCGGGGCCAACGTCCTGACTTTC. This chain links TRBV5-5 with TRBJ2-6, with D perhaps TRBD1 (5 bases). The CDR3 totals 17 residues. Germline loops: CDR1 SGHKS, CDR2 YYEKEE (reference sequence). V gave up 0 bases and J gave up 4 bases, with 14 bases separating them.

This clonotype was counted between two and nine times. This chain links TRBV10-3 with TRBJ2-1, with TRBD1 identical over 7 bases. This CDR3 contains 12 residues. The germline V gene encodes CDR1 ENHRY and CDR2 SYGVKD. The junction had 1 base not matched to a gene; V was cut back by 8 bases and J by 3 bases. The chain's CDR3 is CAIGDSYNEQFF. The CDR3 nucleotides read TGTGCCATCGGGGACAGCTACAATGAGCAGTTCTTC.

The chain employs TRBV19 and TRBJ1-1; tentatively, D is TRBD1 (6 bases). CDR1 is LNHDA and CDR2 is SQIVND in the germline V gene (reference sequence). V lost 5 bases and J lost 1, with 14 bases in between. The CDR3 is 15 amino acids. The CDR3 coding sequence is TGTGCCAGTAGTTCTCCCGGACAGACGAACACTGAAGCTTTCTTT. It is translated as CASSSPGQTNTEAFF.

The rearrangement joins TRBV3-1 to TRBJ2-3; D call uncertain. This CDR3 comprises 14 residues. In germline, CDR1 is LGHDT, CDR2 YNNKEL (reference sequence). Trimming removed 4 bases from V and 5 bases from J, with 13 bases in between. CDR3 in amino acids: CASSRPSKGDTQYF. The CDR3 DNA reads as TGTGCCAGCAGCCGGCCGAGCAAGGGAGATACGCAGTATTTT.

This chain uses TRBV5-1 with TRBJ2-5, with TRBD1 matching over 8 bases. J was trimmed by 4 bases and V by 3 bases; bases with no gene match: 5. Germline values: CDR1 SGHRS, CDR2 YFSETQ. CDR3 length: 14 residues. CDR3 region: CASSWGTGRETQYF. As DNA, the CDR3 is TGCGCCAGCAGCTGGGGGACAGGAAGAGAGACCCAGTACTTC.

The sample holds a few counts of this clonotype. The rearrangement joins TRBV12-3 or TRBV12-4 to TRBJ1-2, with TRBD1 as a possible D gene (6 bases). This CDR3 has 12 residues. Deletions cut 2 bases from V and 8 bases from J, with 9 bases between. The chain's CDR3 is CASSLTGSGYTF. The CDR3, as DNA: TGTGCCAGCAGTTTAACAGGGTCCGGCTACACCTTC.

This clonotype was counted only a few times. The genes are TRBV7-9 and TRBJ1-2; D remains ambiguous. The CDR3 is 14 residues long. Trimming left V 5 bases short and J 9 bases short, with 19 bases between. Germline lookup yields CDR1 SEHNR and CDR2 FQNEAQ (reference sequence). As DNA, the CDR3 is TGTGCCAGCAGCCCCCCCCGGGCATGGATTAGCTACACCTTC. It specifies CASSPPRAWISYTF.

This clonotype showed up just a few times. This chain connects TRBV6-5 to TRBJ2-1; a weak D match, TRBD1 (7 bases). Trimming left V 4 bases short and J 4 bases short, with 14 bases between. This CDR3 is 15 amino acids long. Germline-derived CDR1 and CDR2 are MNHEY and SVGAGI. The CDR3 DNA follows: TGTGCCAGCAGTTTAGACAGGGCGGGATACAATGAGCAGTTCTTC. This translates into CASSLDRAGYNEQFF.